A single sample gave rise to the 5 T cell receptor beta chains below, sequenced in a study of blood T cell repertoires in COVID-19. Sequenced by immunoSEQ multiplex PCR; TCRdb stores in-frame clones only, minus some. The table has around 500,000 clones, approximately 87% seen once. Sequencing input: PBMCs or T cells enriched from blood (not recorded which). Every receptor here comes from a woman between 35 and 50 years old who had recovered from COVID-19.

The chain links TRBV6-5 to TRBJ1-4; 9 bases match TRBD1. With 7 bases clipped from V and 3 bases from J, the junction kept 3 bases outside the gene matches. The CDR3 is 14 amino acids. CDR1 is MNHEY, CDR2 SVGAGI, per germline. Here the CDR3 reads CASTRDRANEKLFF. The CDR3 DNA reads as TGTGCCAGCACTCGGGACAGGGCTAATGAAAAACTGTTTTTT.

The CDR3 DNA follows: TGTGCCAGCTCACCGAGGGTGAACACTGAAGCTTTCTTT. It is translated as CASSPRVNTEAFF. The V and J genes are TRBV18 and TRBJ1-1, with D unresolved. Trimming removed 3 bases at V and 0 bases at J, with 5 bases between. The CDR3 loop spans 13 amino acids. Germline CDR1 and CDR2: KGHSH and LQKENI.

This rearrangement joins TRBV4-1 to TRBJ2-1; D gene unclear. The CDR3 covers 16 residues. Germline-derived CDR1 and CDR2 are MGHRA and YSYEKL. Trimming shortened V by 4 bases and J by 1 base, and 14 bases separated the two germline ends. The CDR3 DNA sequence: TGCGCCAGCAGCCCCACTCGAGGCCCGTCCTACAATGAGCAGTTCTTC. Its protein product is CASSPTRGPSYNEQFF.

The gene calls are TRBV27 and TRBJ2-3, with D uncertain. The CDR3 runs 13 residues. Trimming left V 6 bases short and J 0 bases short, with 7 bases between. The germline CDR1 and CDR2 sequences are MNHEY and SMNVEV (reference sequence). CDR3 sequence reads: CASRAPSTDTQYF. The CDR3, as DNA: TGTGCCAGCAGGGCCCCGAGCACAGATACGCAGTATTTT.

The chain uses TRBV2 and TRBJ1-5; no clear D. V was shortened by 9 bases and J by 3 bases, with 12 bases between the two germline ends. This CDR3 has 13 amino acids. The germline CDR1 and CDR2 sequences are SNHLY and FYNNEI. The CDR3 bases are TGTGCCAGTACGACAAACAACAATCAGCCCCAGCATTTT. This translates into CASTTNNNQPQHF.